Here is one T cell receptor (beta chain) with its context. The CDR3 is 15 amino acids. Between the trimmed V and J ends, which lost 1 base and 2 bases, there was a span of 9 bases. Germline V CDR1 and CDR2: MGHRA, YSYEKL. Template material for amplifying TCR beta CDR3 regions consisted of RNA transcripts. The study used the HTBI primer set for a first-round RT-PCR of the TCR CDR3. MiXCR, run by TCRdb on the multiplex PCR reads, gives a single entry per CDR3 protein. The sample has some 600,000 distinct CDR3 sequences, about half seen once. This sample was included in a study of T cells in Graves' hyperthyroidism and ophthalmopathy.

This chain uses TRBV4-1 with TRBJ1-5, with no clear D. The sample was peripheral blood or thyroid tissue (not recorded which). This receptor was obtained from a woman aged 18-29 years with Graves' hyperthyroidism. Here the CDR3 DNA reads TGCGCCAGCAGCCAAGTGGTAATGGGCAATCAGCCCCAGCATTTT. Translation: CASSQVVMGNQPQHF.